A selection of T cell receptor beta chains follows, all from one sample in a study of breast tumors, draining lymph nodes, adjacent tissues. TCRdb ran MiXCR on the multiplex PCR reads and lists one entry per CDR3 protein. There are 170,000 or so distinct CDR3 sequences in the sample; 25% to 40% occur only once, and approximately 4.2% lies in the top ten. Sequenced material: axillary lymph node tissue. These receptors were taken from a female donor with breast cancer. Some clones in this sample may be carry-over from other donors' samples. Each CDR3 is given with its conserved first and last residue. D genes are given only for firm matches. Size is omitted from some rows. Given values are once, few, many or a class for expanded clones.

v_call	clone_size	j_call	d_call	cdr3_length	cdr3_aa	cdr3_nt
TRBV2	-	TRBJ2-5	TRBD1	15	CASSSRTGPSETQYF	TGTGCCAGCAGTTCCAGGACAGGGCCTTCGGAGACCCAGTACTTC
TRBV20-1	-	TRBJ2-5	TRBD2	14	CSAREAGGPETQYF	TGCAGTGCTAGAGAGGCGGGGGGGCCAGAGACCCAGTACTTC
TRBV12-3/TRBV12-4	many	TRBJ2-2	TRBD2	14	CASSFEAGAGELFF	TGTGCCAGCAGTTTTGAGGCGGGAGCTGGGGAGCTGTTTTTT
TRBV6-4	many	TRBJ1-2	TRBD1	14	CASSDRDRGGGYTF	TGTGCCAGCAGTGACCGGGACAGGGGAGGTGGCTACACCTTC
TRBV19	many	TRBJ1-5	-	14	CASSIRDINQPQHF	TGTGCCAGTAGTATTCGGGACATTAATCAGCCCCAGCATTTT
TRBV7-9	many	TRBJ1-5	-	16	CASSSPPGGSNQPQHF	TGTGCCAGCAGCTCCCCTCCGGGGGGAAGCAATCAGCCCCAGCATTTT
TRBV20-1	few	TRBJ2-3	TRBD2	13	CSARSPSGEGKYF	TGCAGTGCTCGCTCCCCTAGCGGAGAGGGGAAGTATTTT
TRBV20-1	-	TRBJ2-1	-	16	CSARESGGRGIREQFF	TGCAGTGCTAGAGAATCCGGAGGCCGGGGGATTCGGGAGCAGTTCTTC
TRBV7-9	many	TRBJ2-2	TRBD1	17	CASSWTGLCRDTGELFF	TGTGCCAGCAGCTGGACAGGACTCTGCAGGGACACCGGGGAGCTGTTTTTT
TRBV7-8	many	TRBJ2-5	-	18	CASSLNKAAYGVTETQYF	TGTGCCAGCAGCTTAAATAAGGCCGCATACGGGGTGACGGAGACCCAGTACTTC
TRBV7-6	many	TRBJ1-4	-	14	CASSLGQGSEKLFF	TGTGCCAGCAGCTTAGGGCAGGGGTCCGAAAAACTGTTTTTT
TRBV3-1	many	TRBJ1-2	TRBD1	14	CASSHGTGESGYTF	TGTGCCAGCAGCCACGGGACAGGGGAAAGTGGCTACACCTTC
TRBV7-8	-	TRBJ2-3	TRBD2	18	CASSFGTSGRGGTDTQYF	TGTGCCAGCAGCTTCGGGACTAGCGGGAGGGGCGGCACAGATACGCAGTATTTT
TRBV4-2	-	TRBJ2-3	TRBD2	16	CASSRISGGTYNEQYF	TGTGCCAGCAGCCGCATTAGCGGGGGGACTTACAATGAGCAGTATTTT
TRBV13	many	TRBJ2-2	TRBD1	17	CASSLGPGTGNTGELFF	TGTGCCAGCAGCTTAGGACCCGGGACAGGCAACACCGGGGAGCTGTTTTTT
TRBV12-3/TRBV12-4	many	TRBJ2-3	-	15	CATQQGGSRTDTQYF	TGTGCCACCCAACAGGGGGGGTCCCGCACAGATACGCAGTATTTT
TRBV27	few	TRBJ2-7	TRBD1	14	CASSLRTGIYEQYF	TGTGCCAGCAGTTTAAGGACAGGGATTTACGAGCAGTACTTC
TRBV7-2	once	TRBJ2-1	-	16	CASSLAPGRGSGEQFF	TGTGCCAGCAGCTTAGCCCCGGGTCGGGGATCGGGTGAGCAGTTCTTC
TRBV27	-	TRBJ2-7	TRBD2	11	CASSTGLALYF	TGTGCCAGCAGTACCGGACTAGCGCTGTACTTC
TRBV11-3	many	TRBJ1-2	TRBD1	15	CASSLDPTGGYGYTF	TGTGCCAGCAGCTTAGATCCGACAGGGGGTTATGGCTACACCTTC
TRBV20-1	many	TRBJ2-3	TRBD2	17	CSARTGLTSGGTDTQYF	TGCAGTGCTAGAACCGGCCTAACTAGCGGGGGAACAGATACGCAGTATTTT
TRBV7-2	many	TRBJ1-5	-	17	CASSLGGIYRGNQPQHF	TGTGCCAGCAGCTTAGGGGGGATCTACCGGGGCAATCAGCCCCAGCATTTT
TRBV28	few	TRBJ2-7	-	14	CASSLSGASYEQYF	TGTGCCAGCAGTTTATCAGGAGCCTCCTACGAGCAGTACTTC
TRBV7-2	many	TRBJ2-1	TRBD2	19	CASSLFYRLAGSSYNEQFF	TGTGCCAGCAGCTTATTTTATAGGCTAGCGGGGAGCTCCTACAATGAGCAGTTCTTC
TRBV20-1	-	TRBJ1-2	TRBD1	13	CSAEGTGMWGYAF	TGCAGTGCTGAGGGGACAGGGATGTGGGGCTACGCCTTC
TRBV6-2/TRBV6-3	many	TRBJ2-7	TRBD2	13	CASSLGGYYEQYF	TGTGCCAGCAGCCTCGGGGGGTACTACGAGCAGTACTTC
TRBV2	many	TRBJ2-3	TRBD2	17	CASSVAGGPLVTDTQYF	TGTGCCAGCAGTGTTGCGGGGGGGCCGTTAGTGACAGATACGCAGTATTTT
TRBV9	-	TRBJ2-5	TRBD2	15	CASSVAGGHQETQYF	TGTGCCAGCAGCGTAGCGGGGGGGCACCAAGAGACCCAGTACTTC
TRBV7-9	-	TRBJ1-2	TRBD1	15	CASSLYGTGSYLNPF	TGTGCCAGCAGCTTATACGGGACAGGGAGTTATTTGAACCCCTTC
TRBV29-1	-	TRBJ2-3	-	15	CSVGPGDVYTDTQCF	TGCAGCGTTGGACCAGGGGACGTCTACACAGATACGCAGTGTTTT
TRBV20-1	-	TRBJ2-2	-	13	CSALTAYTGELFF	TGCAGTGCTCTTACAGCTTACACCGGGGAGCTGTTTTTT
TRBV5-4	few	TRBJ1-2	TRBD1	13	CASSSDRGQGYTF	TGTGCCAGCAGCTCGGACAGGGGGCAAGGCTACACCTTC
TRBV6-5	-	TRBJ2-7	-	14	CASSLGAQDYEQYF	TGTGCCAGCAGTCTCGGAGCGCAAGACTACGAGCAGTACTTC
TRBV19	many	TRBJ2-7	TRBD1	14	CASSMTGGGHEQYF	TGTGCCAGTAGTATGACAGGGGGCGGGCACGAGCAGTACTTC
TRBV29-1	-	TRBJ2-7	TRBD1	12	CSVPTGGDEQYF	TGCAGCGTTCCTACAGGGGGCGACGAGCAGTACTTC
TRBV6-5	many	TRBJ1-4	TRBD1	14	CASKGQAYNEKLFF	TGTGCCAGCAAGGGACAGGCCTATAATGAAAAACTGTTTTTT
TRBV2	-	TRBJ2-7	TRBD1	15	CASSQRQGAPYEQYF	TGCGCCAGCAGCCAACGACAGGGGGCGCCCTACGAGCAGTACTTC
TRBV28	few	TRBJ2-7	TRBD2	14	CASSRPSGLDEQYF	TGTGCCAGCAGTAGACCTAGCGGCTTGGACGAGCAGTACTTC
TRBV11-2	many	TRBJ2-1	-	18	CASSLGWRPMDSYNEQFF	TGTGCCAGCAGCTTAGGTTGGCGGCCCATGGACTCCTACAATGAGCAGTTCTTC
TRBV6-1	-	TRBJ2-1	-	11	CASSELSEQFF	TGTGCCAGCAGTGAGTTGAGTGAGCAGTTCTTC
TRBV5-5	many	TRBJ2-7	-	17	CASSLGLGGHQAYEQYF	TGTGCCAGCAGCTTGGGTCTGGGGGGGCACCAGGCCTACGAGCAGTACTTC
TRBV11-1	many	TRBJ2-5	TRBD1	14	CASSFGTGQETQYF	TGTGCCAGCAGCTTTGGGACAGGTCAAGAGACCCAGTACTTC
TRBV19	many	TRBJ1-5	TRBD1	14	CASSPTGGNQPQHF	TGTGCCAGTAGCCCGACAGGGGGAAATCAGCCCCAGCATTTT
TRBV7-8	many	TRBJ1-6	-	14	CASSSKTQQRFLHF	TGTGCCAGCAGCTCCAAGACCCAACAACGGTTCCTCCACTTT
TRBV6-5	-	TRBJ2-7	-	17	CASSSYPRSTPSYEQYF	TGTGCCAGCAGTTCCTATCCTAGGTCGACCCCCTCCTACGAGCAGTACTTC
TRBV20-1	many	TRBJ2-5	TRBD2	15	CSAGLAGARQETQYF	TGCAGTGCGGGACTAGCGGGAGCGCGGCAAGAGACCCAGTACTTC
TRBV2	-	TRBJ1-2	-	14	CASSVRGRQDGYAF	TGTGCCAGCAGTGTCAGGGGTCGTCAGGATGGTTACGCCTTC
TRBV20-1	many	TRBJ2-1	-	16	CSARGGSGLTYNEQFF	TGCAGTGCTAGAGGTGGTAGCGGCTTGACCTACAATGAGCAGTTCTTC
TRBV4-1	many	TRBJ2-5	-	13	CASSPAGQETQYF	TGCGCCAGCAGCCCGGCCGGGCAAGAGACCCAGTACTTC
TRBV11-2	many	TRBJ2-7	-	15	CASSLGDGFPYEQYF	TGTGCCAGCAGCTTAGGAGACGGATTCCCGTACGAGCAGTACTTC
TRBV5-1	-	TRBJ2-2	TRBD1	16	CASSLRAGGNTGELFF	TGCGCCAGCAGCTTACGGGCAGGGGGCAACACCGGGGAGCTGTTTTTT
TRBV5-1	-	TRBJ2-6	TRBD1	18	CASSWARGLLSGANVLTF	TGCGCCAGCAGCTGGGCCAGGGGGCTCCTCTCTGGGGCCAACGTCCTGACTTTC
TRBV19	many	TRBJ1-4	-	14	CASSWLLTDEKLFF	TGTGCCAGTAGTTGGCTCTTAACAGACGAAAAACTGTTTTTT
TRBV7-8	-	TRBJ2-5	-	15	CASSPREEAQETQYF	TGTGCCAGCAGTCCCCGGGAAGAAGCGCAAGAGACCCAGTACTTC
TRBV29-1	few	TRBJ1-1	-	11	CNGRTNTEAFF	TGCAACGGACGGACGAACACTGAAGCTTTCTTT
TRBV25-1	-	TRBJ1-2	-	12	CASSAEEYGYTF	TGTGCCAGCAGTGCTGAGGAATATGGCTACACCTTC
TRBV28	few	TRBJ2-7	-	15	CASRGGTGSSYEQYF	TGTGCCAGCAGGGGGGGGACAGGAAGCTCCTACGAGCAGTACTTC
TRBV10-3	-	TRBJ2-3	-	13	CAIQAVSTDTQYF	TGTGCCATTCAGGCTGTGAGCACAGATACGCAGTATTTT
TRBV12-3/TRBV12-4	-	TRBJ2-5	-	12	CASRNSGETQYF	TGTGCCAGCAGGAATTCAGGGGAGACCCAGTACTTC